The 24 T cell receptor beta chains presented below share a single source sample, sequenced in a study of spatial heterogeneity in lung cancer. In TCRdb, the 5' RACE reads were re-called with MiXCR into one record per CDR3 protein. The repertoire consists of over 8,000 distinct CDR3 sequences, with 6.1% occurring once and the leading ten covering about 28%. Time point: sample taken at primary tumor resection. The specimen comprised normal lung tissue next to the tumor, sampled at surgery. These receptors were taken from a male donor with early-stage non-small cell lung cancer.

This clonotype was recorded at least ten times. The genes are TRBV24-1 and TRBJ2-3; 12 positions agree with TRBD2. There are 17 residues in the CDR3. The V gene end was trimmed by 4 bases and the J gene end by 2 bases; junction bases not matched to a gene: 6. CDR1 is KGHDR, CDR2 SFDVKD, per germline. CDR3 sequence: CATSDRGLAGSTDTQYF. CDR3 DNA: TGTGCCACCAGTGACCGGGGACTAGCGGGCTCCACAGATACGCAGTATTTT.

This clonotype was seen many times. The CDR3 protein is CASSSGPPRGSGGSYEQYF. In DNA form, the CDR3 reads TGTGCCAGCAGCTCCGGTCCCCCCCGCGGCAGCGGGGGCTCCTACGAGCAGTACTTC. The V and J genes are TRBV7-6 and TRBJ2-7; 8 nucleotides align to TRBD2. The J segment lost 0 bases and the V segment lost 4 bases, leaving 17 bases of the junction unmatched. In germline, CDR1 is SGHVS, CDR2 FNYEAQ. This CDR3 is 19 amino acids long.

Written as DNA, the CDR3 is TGCAGCGCCGGCCGGGGAGGGCTCTACGAGCAGTACTTC. Protein product: CSAGRGGLYEQYF. The chain has TRBV29-1 and TRBJ2-7, with 7 bases lining up with TRBD2. The CDR3 is 13 residues long. Germline assignment: CDR1 SQVTM and CDR2 ANQGSEA. With 7 bases clipped from V and 3 bases from J, the junction kept 9 bases outside the gene matches.

In its sample, this clonotype was seen many times. V usage is TRBV12-3 or TRBV12-4 and J usage is TRBJ1-1; 7 positions agree with TRBD1. The ends lost 1 base at V and 5 bases at J; junction bases unmatched: 4. The CDR3 is 14 amino acids. CDR3 in DNA: TGTGCCAGCAGTTTAGGAGGGGGCGCGACTGAAGCTTTCTTT. It encodes CASSLGGGATEAFF.

V usage is TRBV18 and J usage is TRBJ1-2; no definite D call. The CDR3 loop spans 12 amino acids. V lost 4 bases, J lost 5 bases, and 8 bases lay in between. Germline V CDR1 and CDR2: KGHSH, LQKENI. The CDR3 loop is CASSLQDYGYTF. The DNA of the CDR3 is TGTGCCAGCTCACTCCAAGATTATGGCTACACCTTC. Supplemented by reference TRBV18 and TRBJ1-2, the full variable domain reads NAGVMQNPRHLVRRRGQEARLRCSPMKGHSHVYWYRQLPEEGLKFMVYLQKENIIDESGMPKERFSAEFPKEGPSILRIQQVVRGDSAAYFCASSLQDYGYTFGSGTRLTVV.

This clonotype is classed as medium-sized. V and J are TRBV3-1 and TRBJ2-1; D is possibly TRBD2 (7 bases). The ends were cut back, 4 bases at V and 3 bases at J, with 16 bases in the middle. The CDR3 runs to 16 residues. The germline V gene encodes CDR1 LGHDT and CDR2 YNNKEL (reference sequence). The CDR3 DNA reads TGTGCCAGCAGCCTTGATAGGGGGGGAGACTACAATGAGCAGTTCTTC. Amino acid sequence: CASSLDRGGDYNEQFF.

This clonotype has just one count. The chain is built from TRBV21-1 and TRBJ2-5. TRBV21-1 is designated a pseudogene. The CDR3 covers 14 residues. The CDR3 reads CASSKRVQQETQYF. CDR3 in DNA: TGTGCCAGCAGCAAAAGAGTACAGCAAGAGACCCAGTACTTC.

By frequency in the sample, this clonotype is medium-sized (0.01 to 0.1%). The rearrangement joins TRBV11-2 to TRBJ2-4, with D uncertain. CDR3 length: 15 residues. V lost 3 bases and J lost 0, with 9 bases in between. Germline V gene lookup returns CDR1 SGHAT and CDR2 FQNNGV. This chain's CDR3 is CASSFGSPAKNIQYF. CDR3 DNA sequence: TGTGCCAGCAGCTTCGGCTCCCCAGCCAAAAACATTCAGTACTTC.

This clonotype has at least ten counts. DNA for the CDR3: TGCGCCAGCAGCTCGGCTACCGGGACCCGGAATTCACCCCTCCACTTT. Protein: CASSSATGTRNSPLHF. J is TRBJ1-6 and V is TRBV5-1; D perhaps matches TRBD1 (5 bases). CDR3 length: 16 residues. Germline V gene sequence: CDR1 SGHRS, CDR2 YFSETQ. V lost 3 bases and J lost 7, with 17 bases in between.

In its sample, this clonotype was seen many times. This CDR3 is CSVLTGMNTGELFF. The CDR3 region has the DNA TGCAGCGTGCTGACAGGGATGAACACCGGGGAGCTGTTTTTT. The chain uses TRBV29-1 and TRBJ2-2, with 7 bases that match TRBD1. V lost 6 bases to trimming and J lost 1 base; unmatched junction nucleotides: 5. This CDR3 spans 14 amino acids. Germline V gene data show CDR1 as SQVTM and CDR2 as ANQGSEA.

This clonotype was seen at least ten times. This sequence joins TRBV24-1 and TRBJ2-3; a weak D match, TRBD1 (5 bases). The CDR3 spans 14 residues. Trimming left V 0 bases short and J 4 bases short, with 7 bases between. Per germline, CDR1 KGHDR and CDR2 SFDVKD. For the CDR3, the DNA is TGTGCCACCAGTGATTTGACAGGACCAGATACGCAGTATTTT. The encoded protein is CATSDLTGPDTQYF.

This clonotype was seen at least ten times. The chain is built from TRBV4-3 and TRBJ2-6, with TRBD2 as a possible D gene (5 bases). Germline CDR1 is LGHNA and CDR2 is YSLEER. Trimming took off 2 bases at V and 0 bases at J, with 14 bases between the two ends. This CDR3 is built from 18 residues. CDR3 region: CASSQSEDRLSGANVLTF. CDR3 coding DNA: TGCGCCAGCAGCCAATCGGAGGATAGACTCTCTGGGGCCAACGTCCTGACTTTC.

This clonotype has at least ten counts. V gene TRBV6-5 combines with J gene TRBJ1-2, with TRBD1 identical over 12 bases. CDR3 size: 16 residues. Germline lookup yields CDR1 MNHEY and CDR2 SVGAGI. Trimming removed 5 bases from V and 6 bases from J; junction bases left unmatched: 10. CDR3 amino acids: CASSPPGQGAFDGYTF. The CDR3 nucleotides are TGTGCCAGCAGTCCCCCGGGACAGGGGGCCTTTGATGGCTACACCTTC.

In its sample, this clonotype ranks as medium-sized. In DNA form, the CDR3 reads TGTGCCAGCAGCCGCAGGGGTGGACCTGAAGCTTTCTTT. It specifies CASSRRGGPEAFF. V usage is TRBV7-9 and J usage is TRBJ1-1, with D perhaps matching TRBD1 (6 bases). V dropped 5 bases and J dropped 6 bases, with 13 bases sitting between them. Germline V CDR1 and CDR2: SEHNR, FQNEAQ (reference sequence). The CDR3 is 13 amino acids. Using reference TRBV7-9 and TRBJ1-1 for the parts outside the CDR3, the full variable domain is DTGVSQNPRHKITKRGQNVTFRCDPISEHNRLYWYRQTLGQGPEFLTYFQNEAQLEKSRLLSDRFSAERPKGSFSTLEIQRTEQGDSAMYLCASSRRGGPEAFFGQGTRLTVV.

The table lists this clonotype with many counts. The rearrangement joins TRBV11-2 to TRBJ2-5; no definite D call. Deletions cut 2 bases from V and 4 bases from J, with 11 bases between. This CDR3 region has 14 residues. Per germline, CDR1 SGHAT and CDR2 FQNNGV. The CDR3 loop is CASSLSAGGETQYF. The CDR3 bases are TGTGCCAGCAGCTTATCCGCAGGCGGAGAGACCCAGTACTTC.

This clonotype has ten or more counts. The chain recombines TRBV7-2 with TRBJ1-4; TRBD1 agrees at 8 bases. Germline CDR1 is SGHTA and CDR2 is FQGNSA. The V segment lost 5 bases and the J segment 0 bases; nucleotides outside the gene matches: 5. The CDR3 runs 16 residues. This CDR3 reads CASSPQTGATNEKLFF. The CDR3 DNA sequence: TGTGCCAGCAGCCCCCAGACAGGGGCAACTAATGAAAAACTGTTTTTT.

A note on this clonotype: A much larger clonotype is one base distant, so this may be a read error. The chain has TRBV19 and TRBJ1-2, with D maybe TRBD1 (5 bases). CDR1 and CDR2 from the germline V gene are LNHDA and SQIVND (reference sequence). This CDR3 region has 15 residues. CDR3 in DNA: TGTGCCTGTAGTATCCCCTGGGGGAGATTCGATGGCTACACCTTC. This translates into CACSIPWGRFDGYTF.

This chain joins TRBV7-6 and TRBJ2-3; D could derive from TRBD1 or TRBD2 (5 bases each). The CDR3 extends over 16 amino acids. Trimming cost V 1 base and J 1 base, with 12 bases left between them. Germline CDR1 reads SGHVS; CDR2 reads FNYEAQ. The CDR3 spells CASSLDLVGGTDTQYF. The CDR3 nucleotides read TGTGCCAGCAGCTTAGACCTGGTGGGGGGCACAGATACGCAGTATTTT.

This clonotype was detected many times. This rearrangement joins TRBV5-5 to TRBJ1-3; no definite D call. The CDR3 runs 16 residues. Germline CDR1 is SGHKS and CDR2 is YYEKEE (reference sequence). V lost 4 bases and J lost 0, with 14 bases in between. CDR3 in amino acids: CASSLTPKSSGNTIYF. The CDR3 DNA reads TGTGCCAGCAGCCTCACACCGAAGAGCTCTGGAAACACCATATATTTT.

This clonotype has at least ten counts. The CDR3 DNA sequence: TGTGCCAGCAAAGGACAGCACACTGAAGCTTTCTTT. This sequence encodes CASKGQHTEAFF. This sequence joins TRBV12-3 or TRBV12-4 and TRBJ1-1, with D possibly matching TRBD1 (6 bases). This CDR3 is built from 12 residues. V shed 7 bases and J shed 3 bases, with 9 bases lying between them.

This clonotype is labeled as medium-sized. The rearrangement joins TRBV10-2 to TRBJ1-1; D is uncertain. The germline gives CDR1 WSHSY, CDR2 SAAADI. Deletions cut 2 bases from V and 1 base from J, with 8 bases between. The CDR3 runs to 14 residues. CDR3 nucleotides: TGCGCCAGCAGTGAGGAGTCCAGGAACACTGAAGCTTTCTTT. Protein sequence: CASSEESRNTEAFF.

Ten or more counts support this clonotype. The chain employs TRBV11-1 and TRBJ2-2; a weak D match, TRBD1 (5 bases). Trimming stripped 6 bases from V and 6 bases from J, with 17 bases between. This CDR3 spans 15 amino acids. CDR1 is SGHAT, CDR2 FQDESV, per germline (reference sequence). The CDR3 DNA sequence: TGTGCCAGCAGTCTAACAGGAGTTATAGCCGGGGAGCTGTTTTTT. Protein: CASSLTGVIAGELFF.

This clonotype appeared a few times. The J gene is TRBJ2-3, the V gene TRBV30; D may correspond to TRBD1 or TRBD2 (6 bases each). CDR3 size: 15 residues. Germline CDR1 reads GTSNPN; CDR2 reads SVGIG (reference sequence). V lost 0 bases and J lost 4, with 14 bases in between. CDR3 protein: CAWSVREGGADTQYF. In nucleotides, the CDR3 is TGTGCCTGGAGTGTACGAGAGGGGGGCGCAGATACGCAGTATTTT.

This clonotype was recorded many times. This chain connects TRBV5-5 to TRBJ2-7; D unclear. Germline V gives CDR1 SGHKS, CDR2 YYEKEE (reference sequence). With 4 bases removed from V and 0 bases from J, the gap between germline ends came to 5 bases. The CDR3 loop spans 12 amino acids. The CDR3 here is CASSPSSYEQYF. CDR3 bases: TGTGCCAGCAGCCCCAGCTCCTACGAGCAGTACTTC.